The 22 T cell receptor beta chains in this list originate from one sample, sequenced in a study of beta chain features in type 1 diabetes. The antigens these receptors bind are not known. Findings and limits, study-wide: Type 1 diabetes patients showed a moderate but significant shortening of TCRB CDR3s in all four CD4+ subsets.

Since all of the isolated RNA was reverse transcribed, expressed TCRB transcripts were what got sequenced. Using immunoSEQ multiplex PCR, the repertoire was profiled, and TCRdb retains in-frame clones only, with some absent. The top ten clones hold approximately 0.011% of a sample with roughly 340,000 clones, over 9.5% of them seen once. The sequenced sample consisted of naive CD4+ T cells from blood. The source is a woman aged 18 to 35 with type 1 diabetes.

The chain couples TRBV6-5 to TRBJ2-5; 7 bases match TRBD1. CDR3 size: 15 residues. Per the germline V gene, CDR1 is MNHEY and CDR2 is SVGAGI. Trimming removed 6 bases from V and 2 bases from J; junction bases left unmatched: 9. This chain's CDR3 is CASSKMTGIQETQYF. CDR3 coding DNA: TGTGCCAGCAGCAAAATGACAGGGATTCAAGAGACCCAGTACTTC.

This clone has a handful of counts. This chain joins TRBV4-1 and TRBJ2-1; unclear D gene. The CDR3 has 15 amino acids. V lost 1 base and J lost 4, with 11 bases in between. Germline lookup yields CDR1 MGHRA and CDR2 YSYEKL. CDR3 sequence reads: CASSQVRVNYNEQFF. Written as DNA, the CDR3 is TGCGCCAGCAGCCAAGTCCGGGTCAATTACAATGAGCAGTTCTTC.

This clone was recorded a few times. The CDR3 sequence: CSVSLGGTGGNTEAFF. For the CDR3, the DNA is TGCAGCGTTAGTCTAGGGGGAACAGGAGGGAACACTGAAGCTTTCTTT. This chain links TRBV29-1 with TRBJ1-1, with a weak D call TRBD1 (6 bases). V lost 5 bases and J 1 base, leaving 20 bases between the germline ends. The CDR3 consists of 16 residues. Germline V CDR1 and CDR2: SQVTM, ANQGSEA.

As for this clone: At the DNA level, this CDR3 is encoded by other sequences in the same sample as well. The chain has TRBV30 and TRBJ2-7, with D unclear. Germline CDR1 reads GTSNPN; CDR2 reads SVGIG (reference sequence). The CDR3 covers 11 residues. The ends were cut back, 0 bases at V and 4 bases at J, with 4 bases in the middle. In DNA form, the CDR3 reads TGTGCCTGGAGTGTCTCTTACGAGCAGTACTTC. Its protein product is CAWSVSYEQYF. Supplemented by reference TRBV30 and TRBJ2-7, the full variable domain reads SQTIHQWPATLVQPVGSPLSLECTVEGTSNPNLYWYRQAAGRGLQLLFYSVGIGQISSEVPQNLSASRPQDRQFILSSKKLLLSDSGFYLCAWSVSYEQYFGPGTRLTVT.

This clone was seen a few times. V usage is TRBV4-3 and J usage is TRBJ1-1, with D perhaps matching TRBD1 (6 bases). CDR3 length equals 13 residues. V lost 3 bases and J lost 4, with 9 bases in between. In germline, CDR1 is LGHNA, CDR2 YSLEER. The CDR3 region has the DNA TGCGCCAGCAGCCAGGTCAGGGGCACTGAAGCTTTCTTT. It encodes CASSQVRGTEAFF.

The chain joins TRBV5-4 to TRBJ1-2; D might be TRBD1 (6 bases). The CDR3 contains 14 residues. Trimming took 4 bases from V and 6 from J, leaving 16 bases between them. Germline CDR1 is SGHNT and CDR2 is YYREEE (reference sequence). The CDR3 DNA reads TGTGCCAGCAGCCTGGACCAGGGGCTCGATGGCTACACCTTC. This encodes CASSLDQGLDGYTF.

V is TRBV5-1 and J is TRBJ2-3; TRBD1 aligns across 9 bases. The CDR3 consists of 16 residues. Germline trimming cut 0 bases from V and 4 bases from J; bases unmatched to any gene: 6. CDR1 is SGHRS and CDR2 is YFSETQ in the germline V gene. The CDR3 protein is CASSLGDRGRSDTQYF. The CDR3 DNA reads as TGCGCCAGCAGCTTGGGAGACAGGGGGAGGTCAGATACGCAGTATTTT.

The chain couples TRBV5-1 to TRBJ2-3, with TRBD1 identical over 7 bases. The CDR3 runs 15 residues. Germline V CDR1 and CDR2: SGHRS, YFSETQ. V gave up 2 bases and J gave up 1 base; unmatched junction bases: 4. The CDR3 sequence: CASSLGGGRTDTQYF. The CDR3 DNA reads TGCGCCAGCAGCTTAGGGGGCGGGCGCACAGATACGCAGTATTTT.

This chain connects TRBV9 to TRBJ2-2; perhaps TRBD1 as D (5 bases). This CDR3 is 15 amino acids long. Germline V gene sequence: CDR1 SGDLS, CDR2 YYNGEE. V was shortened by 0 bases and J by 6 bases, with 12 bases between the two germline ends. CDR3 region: CASSVGQGAPGELFF. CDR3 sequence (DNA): TGTGCCAGCAGCGTAGGGCAGGGTGCCCCCGGGGAGCTGTTTTTT.

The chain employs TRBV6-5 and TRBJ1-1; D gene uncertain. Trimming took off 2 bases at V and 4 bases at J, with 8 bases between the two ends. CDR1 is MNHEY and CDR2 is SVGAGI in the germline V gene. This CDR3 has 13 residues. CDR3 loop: CASSYAASTEAFF. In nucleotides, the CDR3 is TGTGCCAGCAGTTACGCGGCAAGCACTGAAGCTTTCTTT.

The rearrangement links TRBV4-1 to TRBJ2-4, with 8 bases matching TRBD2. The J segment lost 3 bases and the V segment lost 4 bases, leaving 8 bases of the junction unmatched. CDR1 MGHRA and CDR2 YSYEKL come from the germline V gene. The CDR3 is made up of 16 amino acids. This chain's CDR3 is CASSLPGGRDKNIQYF. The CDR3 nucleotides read TGCGCCAGCAGCCTACCGGGAGGGCGTGACAAAAACATTCAGTACTTC.

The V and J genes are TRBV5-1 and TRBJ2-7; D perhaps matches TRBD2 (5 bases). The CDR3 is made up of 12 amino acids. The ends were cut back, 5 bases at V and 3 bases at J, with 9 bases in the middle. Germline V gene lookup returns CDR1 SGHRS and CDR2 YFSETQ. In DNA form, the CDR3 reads TGCGCCAGCAGGGCGGACTTCTACGAGCAGTACTTC. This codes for CASRADFYEQYF.

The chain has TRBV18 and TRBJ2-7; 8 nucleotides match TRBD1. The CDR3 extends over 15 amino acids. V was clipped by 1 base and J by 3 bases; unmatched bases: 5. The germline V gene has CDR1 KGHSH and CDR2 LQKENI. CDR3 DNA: TGTGCCAGCTCACCACAGGGACAGGAGAACTACGAGCAGTACTTC. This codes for CASSPQGQENYEQYF.

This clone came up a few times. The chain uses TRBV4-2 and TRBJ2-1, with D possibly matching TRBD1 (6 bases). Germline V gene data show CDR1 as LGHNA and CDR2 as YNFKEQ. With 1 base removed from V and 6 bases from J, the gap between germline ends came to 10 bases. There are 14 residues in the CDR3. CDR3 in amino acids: CASSQGDTSNEQFF. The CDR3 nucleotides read TGTGCCAGCAGCCAAGGGGACACTAGCAATGAGCAGTTCTTC.

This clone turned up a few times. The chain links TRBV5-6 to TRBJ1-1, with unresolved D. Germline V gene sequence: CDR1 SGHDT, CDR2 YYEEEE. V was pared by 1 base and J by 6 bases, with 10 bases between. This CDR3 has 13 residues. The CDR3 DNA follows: TGTGCCAGCAGCTTGCGTCCGGTCTCTGAAGCTTTCTTT. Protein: CASSLRPVSEAFF.

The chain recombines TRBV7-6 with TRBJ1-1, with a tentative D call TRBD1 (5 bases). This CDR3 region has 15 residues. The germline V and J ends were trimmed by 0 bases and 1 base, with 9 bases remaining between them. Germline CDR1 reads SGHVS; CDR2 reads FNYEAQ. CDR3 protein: CASSLAQGRNTEAFF. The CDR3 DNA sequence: TGTGCCAGCAGCTTAGCGCAGGGAAGGAACACTGAAGCTTTCTTT.

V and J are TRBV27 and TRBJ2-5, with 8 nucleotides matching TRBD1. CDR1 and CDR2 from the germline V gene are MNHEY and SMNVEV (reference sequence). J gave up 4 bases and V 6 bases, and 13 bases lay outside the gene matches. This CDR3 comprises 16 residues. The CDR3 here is CASSHGSSGGRETQYF. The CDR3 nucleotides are TGTGCCAGCAGCCACGGGTCTTCAGGGGGCAGAGAGACCCAGTACTTC.

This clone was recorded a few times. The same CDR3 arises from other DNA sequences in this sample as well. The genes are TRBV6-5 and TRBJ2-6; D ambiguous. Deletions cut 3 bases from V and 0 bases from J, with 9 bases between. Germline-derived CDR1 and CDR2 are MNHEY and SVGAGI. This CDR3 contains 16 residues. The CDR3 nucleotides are TGTGCCAGCAGTTATTCGAAGAGCTCTGGGGCCAACGTCCTGACTTTC. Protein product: CASSYSKSSGANVLTF.

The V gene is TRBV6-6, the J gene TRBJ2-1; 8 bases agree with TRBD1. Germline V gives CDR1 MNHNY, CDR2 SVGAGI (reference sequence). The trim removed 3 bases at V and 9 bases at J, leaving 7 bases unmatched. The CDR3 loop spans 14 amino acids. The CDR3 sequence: CASSYPDRVPEQFF. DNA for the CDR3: TGTGCCAGCAGTTATCCGGACAGGGTCCCTGAGCAGTTCTTC.

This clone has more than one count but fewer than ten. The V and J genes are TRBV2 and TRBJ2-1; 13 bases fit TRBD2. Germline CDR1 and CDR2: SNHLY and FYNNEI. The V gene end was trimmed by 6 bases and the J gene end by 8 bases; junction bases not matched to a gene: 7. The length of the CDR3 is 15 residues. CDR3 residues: CASRPLLAGGHEQFF. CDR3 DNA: TGTGCCAGCAGGCCTTTACTAGCGGGAGGGCATGAGCAGTTCTTC.

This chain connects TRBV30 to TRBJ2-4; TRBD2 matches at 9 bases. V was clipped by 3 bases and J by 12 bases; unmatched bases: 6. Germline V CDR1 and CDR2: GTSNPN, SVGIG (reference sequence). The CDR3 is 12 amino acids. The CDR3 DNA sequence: TGTGCCTGGAGAGTAGCGGGAGTGGCTCAGTACTTC. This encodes CAWRVAGVAQYF.

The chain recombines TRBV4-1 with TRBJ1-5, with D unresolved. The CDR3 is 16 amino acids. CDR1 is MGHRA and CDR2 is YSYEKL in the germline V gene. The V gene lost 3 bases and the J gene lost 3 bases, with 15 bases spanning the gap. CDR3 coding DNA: TGCGCCAGCAGCCACCCGTACGGGGATAACAATCAGCCCCAGCATTTT. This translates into CASSHPYGDNNQPQHF.